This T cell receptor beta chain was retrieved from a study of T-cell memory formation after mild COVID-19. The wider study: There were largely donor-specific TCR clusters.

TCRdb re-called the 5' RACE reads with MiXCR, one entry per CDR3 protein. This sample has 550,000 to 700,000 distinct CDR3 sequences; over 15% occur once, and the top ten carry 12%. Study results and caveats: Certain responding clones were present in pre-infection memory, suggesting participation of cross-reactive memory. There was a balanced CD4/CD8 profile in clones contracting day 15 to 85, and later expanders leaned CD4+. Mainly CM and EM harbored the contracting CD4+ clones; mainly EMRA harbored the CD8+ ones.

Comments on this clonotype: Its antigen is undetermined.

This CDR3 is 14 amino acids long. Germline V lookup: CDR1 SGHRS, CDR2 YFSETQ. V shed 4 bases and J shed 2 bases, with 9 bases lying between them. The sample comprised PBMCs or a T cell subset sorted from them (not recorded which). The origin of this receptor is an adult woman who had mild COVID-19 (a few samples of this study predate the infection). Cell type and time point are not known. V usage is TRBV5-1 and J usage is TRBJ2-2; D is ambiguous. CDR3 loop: CASSIFTNTGELFF. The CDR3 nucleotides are TGCGCCAGCAGCATATTTACCAACACCGGGGAGCTGTTTTTT.